This record concerns one TCR beta chain sequence. The antigen is undetermined. The source of the sample is a study of STAT5B mutations in CD4+ large granular lymphocyte leukemia. Study-wide findings and caveats: Top patient clones used TRBV06 genes more often: 8/27 versus 2/35 in controls. Main leukemic clonotypes were patient-specific, but about 26% appeared at low frequency elsewhere. Without putative leukemic clones, patient CD4-sorted repertoires remained more clonal than healthy CD4+ repertoires.

CDR3 length: 16 residues. Per the germline V gene, CDR1 is MNHNY and CDR2 is SVGAGI (reference sequence). With 4 bases removed from V and 6 bases from J, the gap between germline ends came to 21 bases. Sequencing was at survey level. TCRdb's copy holds only in-frame clones and misses some; the assay was immunoSEQ multiplex PCR. The sample consists of 30,000 to 40,000 clones, roughly three quarters of them appearing once. The clonotype was recovered from a human donor in good health. Material: CD4+ T cells from blood buffy coats. The chain is built from TRBV6-6 and TRBJ2-5; weak D call: TRBD1 (5 bases). The CDR3 nucleotides are TGTGCCAGCAGTTCCACGAGGCCCAACAGGATAAAGACCCAGTACTTC. Translated: CASSSTRPNRIKTQYF.